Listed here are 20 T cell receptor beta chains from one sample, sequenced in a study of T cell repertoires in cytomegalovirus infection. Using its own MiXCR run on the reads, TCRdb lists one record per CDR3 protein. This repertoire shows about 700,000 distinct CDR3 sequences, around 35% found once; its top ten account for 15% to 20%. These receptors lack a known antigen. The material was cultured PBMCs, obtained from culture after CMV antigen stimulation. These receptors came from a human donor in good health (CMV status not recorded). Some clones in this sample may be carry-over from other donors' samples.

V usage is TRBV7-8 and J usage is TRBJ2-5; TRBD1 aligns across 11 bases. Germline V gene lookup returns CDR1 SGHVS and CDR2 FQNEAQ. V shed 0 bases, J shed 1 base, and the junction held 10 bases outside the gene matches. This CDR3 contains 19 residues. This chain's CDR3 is CASSLAIFYGTGGQETQYF. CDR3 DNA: TGTGCCAGCAGCTTAGCGATATTTTACGGGACAGGGGGCCAAGAGACCCAGTACTTC.

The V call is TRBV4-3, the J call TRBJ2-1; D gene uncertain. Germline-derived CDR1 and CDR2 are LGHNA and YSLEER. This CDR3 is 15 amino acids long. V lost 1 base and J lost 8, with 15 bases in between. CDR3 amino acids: CASSQGPASWDEQFF. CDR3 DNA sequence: TGCGCCAGCAGCCAAGGTCCGGCTTCATGGGATGAGCAGTTCTTC.

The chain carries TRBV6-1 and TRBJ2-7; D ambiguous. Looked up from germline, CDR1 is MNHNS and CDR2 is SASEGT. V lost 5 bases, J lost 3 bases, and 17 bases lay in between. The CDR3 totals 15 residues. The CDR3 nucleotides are TGTGCCAGCAGTCCCTTTAGGGTACCCTACTACGAGCAGTACTTC. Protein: CASSPFRVPYYEQYF.

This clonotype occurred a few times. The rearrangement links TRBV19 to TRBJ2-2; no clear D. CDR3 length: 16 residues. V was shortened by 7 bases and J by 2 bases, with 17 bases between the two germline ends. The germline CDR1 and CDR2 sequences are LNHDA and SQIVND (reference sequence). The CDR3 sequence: CASTPAFPINTGELFF. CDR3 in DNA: TGTGCCAGTACCCCAGCCTTTCCGATAAACACCGGGGAGCTGTTTTTT. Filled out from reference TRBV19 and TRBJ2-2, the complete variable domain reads DGGITQSPKYLFRKEGQNVTLSCEQNLNHDAMYWYRQDPGQGLRLIYYSQIVNDFQKGDIAEGYSVSREKKESFPLTVTSAQKNPTAFYLCASTPAFPINTGELFFGEGSRLTVL.

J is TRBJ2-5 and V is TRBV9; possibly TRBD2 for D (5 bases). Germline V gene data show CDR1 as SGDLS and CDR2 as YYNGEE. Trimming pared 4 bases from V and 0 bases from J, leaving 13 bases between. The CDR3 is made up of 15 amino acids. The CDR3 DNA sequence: TGTGCCAGCAGCTTTGGAGGACTGTACCAAGAGACCCAGTACTTC. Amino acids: CASSFGGLYQETQYF.

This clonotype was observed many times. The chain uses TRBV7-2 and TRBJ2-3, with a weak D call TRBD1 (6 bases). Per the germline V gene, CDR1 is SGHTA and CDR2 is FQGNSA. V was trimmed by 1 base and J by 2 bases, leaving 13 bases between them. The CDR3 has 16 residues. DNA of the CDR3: TGTGCCAGCAGCTTAGGGGTCGACAGGTACACAGATACGCAGTATTTT. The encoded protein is CASSLGVDRYTDTQYF. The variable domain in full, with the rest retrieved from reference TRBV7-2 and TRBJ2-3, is GAGVSQSPSNKVTEKGKDVELRCDPISGHTALYWYRQSLGQGLEFLIYFQGNSAPDKSGLPSDRFSAERTGGSVSTLTIQRTQQEDSAVYLCASSLGVDRYTDTQYFGPGTRLTVL.

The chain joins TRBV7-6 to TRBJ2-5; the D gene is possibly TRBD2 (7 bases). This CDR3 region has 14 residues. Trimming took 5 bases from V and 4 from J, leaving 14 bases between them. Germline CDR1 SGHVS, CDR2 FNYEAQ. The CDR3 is CASSLRGAGETQYF. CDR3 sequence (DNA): TGTGCCAGCAGCCTACGGGGGGCGGGAGAGACCCAGTACTTC. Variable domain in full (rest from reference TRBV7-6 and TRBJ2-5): GAGVSQSPRYKVTKRGQDVALRCDPISGHVSLYWYRQALGQGPEFLTYFNYEAQQDKSGLPNDRFSAERPEGSISTLTIQRTEQRDSAMYRCASSLRGAGETQYFGPGTRLLVL.

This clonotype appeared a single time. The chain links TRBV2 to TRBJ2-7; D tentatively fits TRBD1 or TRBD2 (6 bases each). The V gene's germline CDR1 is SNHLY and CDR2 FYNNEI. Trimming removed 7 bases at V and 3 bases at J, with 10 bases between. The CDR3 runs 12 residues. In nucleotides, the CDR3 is TGTGCCAGCAAGGGGGGCGTCTACGAGCAGTACTTC. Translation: CASKGGVYEQYF.

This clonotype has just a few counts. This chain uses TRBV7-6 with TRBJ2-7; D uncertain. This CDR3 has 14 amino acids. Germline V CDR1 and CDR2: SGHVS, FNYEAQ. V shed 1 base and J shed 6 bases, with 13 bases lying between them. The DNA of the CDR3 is TGTGCCAGCAGCTTAGAGCCCAACCTAGGCGAGCAGTACTTC. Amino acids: CASSLEPNLGEQYF.

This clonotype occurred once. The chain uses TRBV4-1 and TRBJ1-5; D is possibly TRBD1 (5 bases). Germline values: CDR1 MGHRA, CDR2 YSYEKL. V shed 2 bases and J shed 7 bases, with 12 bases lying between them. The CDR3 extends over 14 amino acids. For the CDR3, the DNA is TGCGCCAGCAGCCAAACAGGTTTAAGACAGCCCCAGCATTTT. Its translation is CASSQTGLRQPQHF.

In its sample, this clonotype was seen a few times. CDR3 sequence: CASIPGQGPGPLHF. The DNA for the CDR3 is TGTGCCAGCATTCCCGGACAGGGCCCTGGACCCCTCCACTTT. This rearrangement joins TRBV28 to TRBJ1-6, with TRBD1 matching 8 bases. Germline CDR1 reads MDHEN; CDR2 reads SYDVKM. The V and J ends lost 7 bases and 12 bases, in that order; junction bases with no gene match: 11. This CDR3 has 14 amino acids. The whole variable domain, remainder taken from reference TRBV28 and TRBJ1-6, is DVKVTQSSRYLVKRTGEKVFLECVQDMDHENMFWYRQDPGLGLRLIYFSYDVKMKEKGDIPEGYSVSREKKERFSLILESASTNQTSMYLCASIPGQGPGPLHFGNGTRLTVT.

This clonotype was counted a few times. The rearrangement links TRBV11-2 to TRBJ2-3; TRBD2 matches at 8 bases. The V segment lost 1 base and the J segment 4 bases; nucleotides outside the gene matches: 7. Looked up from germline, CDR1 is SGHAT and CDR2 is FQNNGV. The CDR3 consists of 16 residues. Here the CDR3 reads CASSLVGTSRADTQYF. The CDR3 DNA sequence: TGTGCCAGCAGCTTAGTGGGGACTAGTAGGGCAGATACGCAGTATTTT.

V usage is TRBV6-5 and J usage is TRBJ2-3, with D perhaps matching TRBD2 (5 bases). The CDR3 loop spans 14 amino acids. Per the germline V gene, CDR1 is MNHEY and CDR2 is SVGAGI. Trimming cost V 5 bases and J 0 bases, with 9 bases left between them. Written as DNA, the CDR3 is TGTGCCAGCAGTCGGACTCACAGCACAGATACGCAGTATTTT. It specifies CASSRTHSTDTQYF.

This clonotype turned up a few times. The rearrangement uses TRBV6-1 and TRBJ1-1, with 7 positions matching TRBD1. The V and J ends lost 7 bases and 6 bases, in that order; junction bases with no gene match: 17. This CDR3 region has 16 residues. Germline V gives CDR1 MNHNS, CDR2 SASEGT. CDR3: CASTYLKTGVPAEAFF. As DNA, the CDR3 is TGTGCCAGCACTTACCTTAAAACAGGGGTACCGGCTGAAGCTTTCTTT.

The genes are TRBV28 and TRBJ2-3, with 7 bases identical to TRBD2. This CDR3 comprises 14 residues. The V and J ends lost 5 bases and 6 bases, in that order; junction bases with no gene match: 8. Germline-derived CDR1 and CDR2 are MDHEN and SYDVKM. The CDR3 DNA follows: TGTGCCAGCAGTCCGCGACAGCGGGACGATACGCAGTATTTT. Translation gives CASSPRQRDDTQYF.

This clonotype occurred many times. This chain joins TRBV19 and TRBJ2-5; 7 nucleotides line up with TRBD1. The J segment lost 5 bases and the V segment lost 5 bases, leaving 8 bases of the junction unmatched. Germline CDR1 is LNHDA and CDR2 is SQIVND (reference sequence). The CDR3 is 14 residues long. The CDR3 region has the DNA TGTGCCAGTAGTGTCCTCGGGACAGTCGAGACCCAGTACTTC. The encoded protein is CASSVLGTVETQYF.

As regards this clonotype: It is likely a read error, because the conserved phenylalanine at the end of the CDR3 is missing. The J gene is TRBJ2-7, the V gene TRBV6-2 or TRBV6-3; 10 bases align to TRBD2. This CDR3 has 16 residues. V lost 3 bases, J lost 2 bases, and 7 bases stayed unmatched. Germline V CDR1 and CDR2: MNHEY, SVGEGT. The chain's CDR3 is CASSYLRTSGTYEQYL. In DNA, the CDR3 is TGTGCCAGCAGTTATCTTAGGACTAGCGGAACCTACGAGCAGTACTTG.

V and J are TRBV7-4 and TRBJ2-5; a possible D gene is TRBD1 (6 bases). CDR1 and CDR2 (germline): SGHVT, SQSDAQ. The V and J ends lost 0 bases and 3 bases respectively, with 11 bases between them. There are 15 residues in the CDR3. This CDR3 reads CASSLAQGLEETQYF. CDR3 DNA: TGTGCCAGCAGCTTAGCGCAGGGGTTGGAAGAGACCCAGTACTTC.

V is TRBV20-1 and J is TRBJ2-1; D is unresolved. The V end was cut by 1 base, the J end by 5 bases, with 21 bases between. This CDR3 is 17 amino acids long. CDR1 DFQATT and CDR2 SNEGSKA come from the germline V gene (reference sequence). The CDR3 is CSARAIQQSLGNNEQFF. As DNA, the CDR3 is TGCAGTGCTAGAGCCATCCAACAAAGCCTGGGGAACAATGAGCAGTTCTTC.

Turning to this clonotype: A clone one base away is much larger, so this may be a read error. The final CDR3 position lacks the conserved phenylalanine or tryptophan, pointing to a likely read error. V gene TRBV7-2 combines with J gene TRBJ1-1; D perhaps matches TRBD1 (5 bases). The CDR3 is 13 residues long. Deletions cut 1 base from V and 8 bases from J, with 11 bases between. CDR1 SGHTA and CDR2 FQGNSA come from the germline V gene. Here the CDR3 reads CASSLVSRGEAFL. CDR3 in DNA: TGTGCCAGCAGCTTAGTATCCCGGGGGGAAGCTTTCCTT.